Listed below are T cell receptor beta chains from one sample, sequenced in a study of blood T cell repertoires in COVID-19. The data were produced by immunoSEQ multiplex PCR, yet TCRdb's version contains in-frame clones alone and is incomplete. The table includes approximately 300,000 clones, more than 90% detected once. The sample was PBMCs or T cells enriched from blood (not recorded which). Receptors were obtained from a woman aged 30 to 39 who had been exposed to COVID-19. The CDR3 runs from the conserved cysteine through the conserved F or W. Fields, in order: J gene, V gene, clone size, D gene, CDR3 protein. D genes are given only for firm matches. Size values are once, few and many counts, or a class for expanded clones, and some rows have none.

TRBJ1-1 | TRBV14 | - | - | CASSPTGNTEAFF
TRBJ2-5 | TRBV7-2 | - | TRBD2 | CASSFSSGNYKTQYF
TRBJ1-5 | TRBV24-1 | - | - | CATSDTGQPQHF
TRBJ1-1 | TRBV6-5 | - | - | CASSKWEATEAFF
TRBJ1-2 | TRBV10-3 | - | - | CAIRYYGENYGYTF
TRBJ1-2 | TRBV5-6 | - | - | CASGTQGNYGYTF
TRBJ2-1 | TRBV5-1 | once | TRBD2 | CASSLTLLGGRGGNEQFF
TRBJ1-2 | TRBV5-8 | - | TRBD1 | CASSYRQGMYGYTF
TRBJ2-5 | TRBV18 | - | - | CASSPSRGGETQYF
TRBJ2-7 | TRBV5-1 | - | - | CASSLGSGTYEQYF
TRBJ1-1 | TRBV20-1 | - | - | CSAIKNTEAFF
TRBJ1-2 | TRBV6-4 | - | TRBD1 | CASSDSPAGGLWGYTF
TRBJ2-3 | TRBV11-3 | - | - | CASSPTGQGDTQYF
TRBJ2-1 | TRBV7-9 | - | - | CASSLVGQGYNEQFF
TRBJ2-1 | TRBV5-1 | - | TRBD1 | CASRGQGANNEQFF
TRBJ1-1 | TRBV5-4 | - | - | CASSSRSNTEAFF
TRBJ1-2 | TRBV10-3 | - | - | CAITLGGAYGYTF
TRBJ1-2 | TRBV20-1 | - | - | CSASRGEVGYTF
TRBJ2-7 | TRBV5-6 | - | - | CASSPQHLYYEQYF
TRBJ2-5 | TRBV5-4 | - | TRBD2 | CASHLRLGLALQETQYF
TRBJ2-3 | TRBV6-1 | - | TRBD1 | CASSEIYGQGGVTQYF
TRBJ2-3 | TRBV24-1 | - | TRBD1 | CATSIQGADTQYF
TRBJ2-3 | TRBV24-1 | - | TRBD2 | CATSDPRQRGADTQYF
TRBJ2-2 | TRBV7-3 | - | TRBD1 | CASSPRDRGTGELFF
TRBJ2-2 | TRBV5-1 | - | - | CATRGLFDTGELFF
TRBJ1-4 | TRBV5-6 | - | TRBD1 | CASQLTGGEKLFF
TRBJ1-2 | TRBV27 | - | - | CASSFYRAGGGYGYTF
TRBJ1-5 | TRBV4-2 | - | TRBD1 | CASSQDPAGGSQPQHF
TRBJ2-1 | TRBV29-1 | - | TRBD2 | CSGGLGTFSYNEQFF
TRBJ2-7 | TRBV19 | - | TRBD2 | CASSISAGVTYEQYF
TRBJ1-2 | TRBV29-1 | - | - | CSGTVLSYGYTF
TRBJ2-1 | TRBV7-2 | - | TRBD2 | CASSLVASGGNEQFF
TRBJ2-5 | TRBV9 | - | TRBD2 | CASSPGGPRRETQYF
TRBJ2-5 | TRBV12-3/TRBV12-4 | once | - | CASSLGRTETQYF
TRBJ1-1 | TRBV10-3 | - | TRBD1 | CAIKGTGTTEAFF
TRBJ1-2 | TRBV3-1/TRBV3-2 | once | - | CASSQDAGSGYTF
TRBJ2-7 | TRBV19 | few | TRBD1 | CASSIGQGAYEQYF